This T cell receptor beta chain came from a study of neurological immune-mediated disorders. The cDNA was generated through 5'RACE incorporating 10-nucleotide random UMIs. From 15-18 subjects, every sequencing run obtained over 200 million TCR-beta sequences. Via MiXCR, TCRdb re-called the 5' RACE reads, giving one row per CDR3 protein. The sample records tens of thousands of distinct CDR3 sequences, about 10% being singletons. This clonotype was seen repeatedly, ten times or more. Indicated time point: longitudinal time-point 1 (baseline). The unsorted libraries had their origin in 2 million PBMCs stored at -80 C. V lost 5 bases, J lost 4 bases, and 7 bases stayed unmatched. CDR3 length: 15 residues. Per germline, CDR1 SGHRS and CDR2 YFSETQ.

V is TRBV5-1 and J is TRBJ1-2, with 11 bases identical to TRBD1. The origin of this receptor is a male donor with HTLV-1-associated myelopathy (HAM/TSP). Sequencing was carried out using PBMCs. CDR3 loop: CASSSSGQGAYGYTF. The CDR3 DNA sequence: TGCGCCAGCAGTTCAAGCGGACAGGGGGCCTATGGCTACACCTTC.